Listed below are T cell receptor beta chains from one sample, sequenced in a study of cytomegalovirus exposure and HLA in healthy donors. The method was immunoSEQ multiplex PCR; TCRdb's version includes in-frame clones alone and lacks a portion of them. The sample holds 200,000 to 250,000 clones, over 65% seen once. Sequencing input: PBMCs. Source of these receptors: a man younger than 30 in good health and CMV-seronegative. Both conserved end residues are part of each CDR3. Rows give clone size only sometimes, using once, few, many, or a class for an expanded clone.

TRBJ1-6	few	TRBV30	CAWSAGVYSYNSPLHF
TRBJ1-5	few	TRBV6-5	CASSYSSVQPQHF
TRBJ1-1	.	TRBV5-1	CASSFQGKTEAFF
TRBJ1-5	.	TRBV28	CASSPSGQGYQPQHF
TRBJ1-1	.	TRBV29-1	CSVSAETNTEAFF
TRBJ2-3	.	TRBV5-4	CASSLGVGTSGRADTQYF
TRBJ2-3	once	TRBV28	CASSENLSSGRGDTQYF
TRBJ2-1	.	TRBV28	CASSSSAVPYNEQFF
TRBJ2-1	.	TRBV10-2	CASSESTVTWNEQFF
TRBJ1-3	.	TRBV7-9	CASSQVAAGPGNTIYF
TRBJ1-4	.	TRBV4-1	CASSEDRGREREKLFF
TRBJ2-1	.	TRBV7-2	CAGRAGRGEQFF
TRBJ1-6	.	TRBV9	CASSPQRASNSPLHF
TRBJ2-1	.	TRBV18	CASSPNDRVYNEQFF
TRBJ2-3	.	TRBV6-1	CASRDRGRLEDTQYF
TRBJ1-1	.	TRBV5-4	CASSWGAGHTEAFF
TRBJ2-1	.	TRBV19	CASSLGGNEQFF
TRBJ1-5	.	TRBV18	CASSPGNQPQHF
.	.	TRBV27	CASSTGQENSYEQYF
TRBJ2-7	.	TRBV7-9	CASSDRQGSYEQYF
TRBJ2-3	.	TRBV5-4	CASSSRTGGTDTQYF
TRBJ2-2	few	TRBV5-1	CASSPGATNTGELFF
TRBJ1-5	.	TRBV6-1	CASSGTEVEPQHF
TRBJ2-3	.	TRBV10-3	CAIRTSGRTDTQYF
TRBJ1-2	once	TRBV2	CASSESQHFGSGYTF
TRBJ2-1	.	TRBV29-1	CSVVLRTGNPPTYNEQFF
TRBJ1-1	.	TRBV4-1	CASSQLKQGAHEAFF
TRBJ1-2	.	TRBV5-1	CASSYSNPGQGDYGYGYTF
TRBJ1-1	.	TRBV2	CASTARGTEAFF
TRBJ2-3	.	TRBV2	CASSPTGTDTQYF
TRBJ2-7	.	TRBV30	CAWSVPRDGTYEQYF